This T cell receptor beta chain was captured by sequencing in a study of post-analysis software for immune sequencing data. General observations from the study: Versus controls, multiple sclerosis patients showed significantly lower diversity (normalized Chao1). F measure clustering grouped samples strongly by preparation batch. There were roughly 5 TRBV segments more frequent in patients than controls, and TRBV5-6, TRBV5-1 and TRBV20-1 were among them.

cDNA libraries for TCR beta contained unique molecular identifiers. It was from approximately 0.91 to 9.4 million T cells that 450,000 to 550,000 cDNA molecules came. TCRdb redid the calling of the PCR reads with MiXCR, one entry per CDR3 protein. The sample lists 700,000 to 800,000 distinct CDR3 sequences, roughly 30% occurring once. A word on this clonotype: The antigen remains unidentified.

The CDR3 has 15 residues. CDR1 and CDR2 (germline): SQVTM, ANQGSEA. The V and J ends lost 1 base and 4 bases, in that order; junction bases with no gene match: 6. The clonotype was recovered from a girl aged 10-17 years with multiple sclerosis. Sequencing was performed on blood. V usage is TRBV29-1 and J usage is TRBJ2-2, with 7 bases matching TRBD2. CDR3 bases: TGCAGCGTTGAAGGCGGGACTACCGCCACCGGGGAGCTGTTTTTT. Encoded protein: CSVEGGTTATGELFF.